Listed here are 13 T cell receptor beta chains from one sample, sequenced in a study of T cell repertoires in cytomegalovirus infection. The antigens for these receptors are not known. MiXCR, run by TCRdb on the reads, gives a single entry per CDR3 protein. The sample records some 500,000 distinct CDR3 sequences, roughly 43% being singletons. The material sequenced was cultured PBMCs, taken from culture after CMV antigen stimulation. All receptors come from a human donor in good health (CMV status not recorded). Some clones in this sample may be carry-over from other donors' samples.

This CDR3 reads CASSGQKETQYF. The CDR3 region has the DNA TGTGCCAGCAGTGGACAGAAAGAGACCCAGTACTTC. The rearrangement joins TRBV12-3 or TRBV12-4 to TRBJ2-5; weak D call: TRBD1 (6 bases). The V gene lost 5 bases and the J gene lost 3 bases, with 7 bases spanning the gap. CDR3 size: 12 residues.

The chain carries TRBV14 and TRBJ1-2; D is possibly TRBD1 (6 bases). V lost 3 bases, J lost 6 bases, and 11 bases lay in between. Germline loops: CDR1 SGHDN, CDR2 FVKESK. This CDR3 has 13 residues. CDR3 coding DNA: TGTGCCAGCAGCCAGACAGGTCTAAATGGCTACACCTTC. It is translated as CASSQTGLNGYTF.

This clonotype was recorded only once. The chain combines TRBV5-5 with TRBJ2-6; D is unresolved. CDR3 length: 15 residues. Looked up from germline, CDR1 is SGHKS and CDR2 is YYEKEE (reference sequence). Trimming stripped 3 bases from V and 0 bases from J, with 7 bases between. The CDR3 reads CASSSLHSGANVLTF. CDR3 nucleotides: TGTGCCAGCAGCTCGCTACACTCTGGGGCCAACGTCCTGACTTTC.

The chain links TRBV7-4 to TRBJ2-7; 8 bases agree with TRBD2. The trim removed 11 bases at V and 6 bases at J, leaving 9 bases unmatched. Germline CDR1 reads SGHVT; CDR2 reads SQSDAQ. CDR3 size: 12 residues. The DNA for the CDR3 is TGTGCCCTCGACTCGGGGGGGGCCGAGCAGTACTTC. It specifies CALDSGGAEQYF.

This clonotype showed up many times. This chain connects TRBV7-2 to TRBJ1-1; D uncertain. Per germline, CDR1 SGHTA and CDR2 FQGNSA. The CDR3 has 14 residues. V was shortened by 5 bases and J by 1 base, with 11 bases between the two germline ends. This CDR3 reads CASSQRLRNTEAFF. For the CDR3, the DNA is TGTGCCAGCAGCCAACGACTAAGGAACACTGAAGCTTTCTTT.

This clonotype appeared a few times. The rearrangement links TRBV2 to TRBJ2-2, with D possibly matching TRBD1 (5 bases). V shed 1 base and J shed 4 bases, with 13 bases lying between them. CDR1 is SNHLY, CDR2 FYNNEI, per germline. There are 16 residues in the CDR3. CDR3: CASSEGWGRATGELFF. CDR3 DNA sequence: TGTGCCAGCAGTGAAGGCTGGGGCCGGGCCACCGGGGAGCTGTTTTTT.

This rearrangement joins TRBV20-1 to TRBJ2-1; 8 bases line up with TRBD2. The CDR3 consists of 17 residues. With V trimmed by 5 bases and J by 7 bases, 19 bases remained unmatched. Germline CDR1 and CDR2: DFQATT and SNEGSKA (reference sequence). The CDR3 spells CSAPNGPPGGARNEQFF. CDR3 coding DNA: TGCAGTGCTCCGAACGGACCCCCGGGAGGGGCACGGAATGAGCAGTTCTTC.

The rearrangement links TRBV6-1 to TRBJ1-1; D is ambiguous. Germline V CDR1 and CDR2: MNHNS, SASEGT. CDR3 length: 13 amino acids. Trimming pared 6 bases from V and 0 bases from J, leaving 8 bases between. The CDR3: CASRHSLNTEAFF. Written as DNA, the CDR3 is TGTGCCAGCAGGCACAGCCTGAACACTGAAGCTTTCTTT.

This clonotype was seen only a few times. V is TRBV11-2 and J is TRBJ2-1; 11 bases match TRBD1. The trim removed 6 bases at V and 9 bases at J, leaving 7 bases unmatched. Germline CDR1 SGHAT, CDR2 FQNNGV. The CDR3 consists of 14 residues. The CDR3 here is CASRLGQGAGEQFF. The CDR3 bases are TGTGCCAGCAGACTAGGACAGGGGGCCGGTGAGCAGTTCTTC.

This clonotype was recorded a few times. The chain has TRBV18 and TRBJ2-3; TRBD2 matches 9 bases. Germline loops: CDR1 KGHSH, CDR2 LQKENI. Trimming removed 3 bases from V and 4 bases from J; junction bases left unmatched: 8. The length of the CDR3 is 16 residues. DNA of the CDR3: TGTGCCAGCTCACCCTTTGGGACTAGCAACCCAGATACGCAGTATTTT. This codes for CASSPFGTSNPDTQYF.

This clonotype appeared a few times. The chain is built from TRBV6-2 or TRBV6-3 and TRBJ2-5, with no clear D. From germline, CDR1 is MNHEY and CDR2 SVGEGT. Trimming shortened V by 5 bases and J by 0 bases, and 19 bases separated the two germline ends. This CDR3 region has 17 residues. CDR3 coding DNA: TGTGCCAGCAGTACCCGACCCTTGGCGGTGTACCAAGAGACCCAGTACTTC. Protein sequence: CASSTRPLAVYQETQYF.

The chain joins TRBV27 to TRBJ2-1; D gene unclear. Trimming left V 0 bases short and J 9 bases short, with 12 bases between. The CDR3 loop spans 14 amino acids. Per the germline V gene, CDR1 is MNHEY and CDR2 is SMNVEV (reference sequence). The CDR3, as DNA: TGTGCCAGCAGTTTATCGAGTTACTTTTTTGAGCAGTTCTTC. Its protein is CASSLSSYFFEQFF.

The chain links TRBV15 to TRBJ1-2; D gene ambiguous. Germline V gene sequence: CDR1 LNHNV, CDR2 YYDKDF (reference sequence). The CDR3 extends over 16 amino acids. Trimming stripped 0 bases from V and 8 bases from J, with 19 bases between. The CDR3 sequence is CATSRDWNADGGGYTF. CDR3 in DNA: TGTGCCACCAGCAGAGATTGGAATGCGGATGGAGGCGGCTACACCTTC.